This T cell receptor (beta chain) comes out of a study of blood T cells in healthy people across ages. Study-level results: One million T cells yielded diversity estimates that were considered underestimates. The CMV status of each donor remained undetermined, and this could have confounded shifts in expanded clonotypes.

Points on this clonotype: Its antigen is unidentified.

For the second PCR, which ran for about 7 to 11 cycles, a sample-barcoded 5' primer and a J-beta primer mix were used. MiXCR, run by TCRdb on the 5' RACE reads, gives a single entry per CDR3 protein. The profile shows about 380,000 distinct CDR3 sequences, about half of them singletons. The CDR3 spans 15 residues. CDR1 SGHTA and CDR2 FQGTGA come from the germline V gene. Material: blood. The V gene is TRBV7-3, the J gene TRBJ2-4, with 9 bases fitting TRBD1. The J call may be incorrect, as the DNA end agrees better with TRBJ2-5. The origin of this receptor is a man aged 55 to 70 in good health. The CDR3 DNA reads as TGTGCCAGCAGTCCACAGGGGGCGCGCGGAGAGACCCAGTACTTC. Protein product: CASSPQGARGETQYF.